What follows describes a single TCR beta chain. V was trimmed by 4 bases and J by 7 bases, leaving 17 bases between them. Germline values: CDR1 SGHRS, CDR2 YFSETQ. The CDR3 runs 15 residues. This specimen comes from a study of T cells in localized non-small cell lung cancer. Measured with immunoSEQ multiplex PCR; TCRdb has only the in-frame clones, and not every one. The sample has roughly 40,000 clones, roughly 79% seen once. The TCR originated in a male donor aged 60 or over with stage II lung adenocarcinoma. The sample was peripheral blood mononuclear cells, taken before any cancer treatment. The chain joins TRBV5-1 to TRBJ2-2, with D possibly being TRBD1 or TRBD2 (5 bases each). For the CDR3, the DNA is TGCGCCAGCAGCCTCGGGACCGGGCGTGGCGGGGAGCTGTTTTTT. Translated, it gives CASSLGTGRGGELFF.